These 12 T cell receptor beta chains share one sample of origin, sequenced in a study of blood T cell repertoires in COVID-19. Generated by immunoSEQ multiplex PCR, the TCRdb table keeps only in-frame clones and is missing some. The data hold 120,000 to 150,000 clones, with 85% observed a single time. Sequencing was carried out using peripheral blood. The origin of the receptors is a man between 50 and 59 years old with acute or convalescent COVID-19.

The rearrangement joins TRBV9 to TRBJ1-2; 8 bases are shared with TRBD1. J lost 4 bases, V lost 2 bases, and 7 bases had no gene match. From germline, CDR1 is SGDLS and CDR2 YYNGEE. The CDR3 length is 15 residues. Here the CDR3 reads CASSVRQGQSYGYTF. The CDR3 bases are TGTGCCAGCAGCGTCAGACAGGGGCAGTCCTATGGCTACACCTTC.

The V gene is TRBV6-5, the J gene TRBJ2-7, with 10 nucleotides matching TRBD1. V lost 7 bases, J lost 4 bases, and 4 bases stayed unmatched. The CDR3 is 13 residues long. Germline values: CDR1 MNHEY, CDR2 SVGAGI. The CDR3 is CASNRDRGYEQYF. CDR3 coding DNA: TGTGCCAGCAACCGGGACAGGGGTTACGAGCAGTACTTC.

The chain couples TRBV29-1 to TRBJ2-1; 11 nucleotides align to TRBD2. The CDR3 sequence is 15 residues long. CDR1 is SQVTM and CDR2 is ANQGSEA in the germline V gene. Trimming at V came to 5 bases and at J to 3 bases, leaving 6 bases not matched to a gene. The CDR3 loop reads CSVRRLAGFYNEQFF. CDR3 nucleotides: TGCAGCGTTCGGAGACTAGCGGGATTCTACAATGAGCAGTTCTTC.

This clone was recorded a few times. The J gene is TRBJ1-4, the V gene TRBV12-3 or TRBV12-4; no firm D call. V was clipped by 2 bases and J by 14 bases, with 12 bases between them. This CDR3 has 12 residues. CDR3 protein: CASSLSSEVLFF. The CDR3 DNA is TGTGCCAGCAGTTTATCTTCTGAGGTTCTGTTTTTT.

The chain links TRBV10-2 to TRBJ1-5; 8 bases line up with TRBD1. Germline assignment: CDR1 WSHSY and CDR2 SAAADI. The CDR3 is made up of 13 amino acids. V shed 6 bases, J shed 2 bases, and the junction held 0 bases outside the gene matches. The CDR3 loop reads CASRGQGNQPQHF. CDR3 coding DNA: TGCGCCAGCAGGGGACAGGGCAATCAGCCCCAGCATTTT.

The chain joins TRBV19 to TRBJ2-5; 10 bases are shared with TRBD2. The CDR3 is made up of 15 amino acids. Trimming removed 4 bases from V and 4 bases from J; junction bases left unmatched: 6. Germline CDR1 reads LNHDA; CDR2 reads SQIVND (reference sequence). CDR3 DNA sequence: TGTGCCAGTAGTAGAAGCGGGGGGGCTGGAGAGACCCAGTACTTC. This gives the protein CASSRSGGAGETQYF.

V is TRBV11-3 and J is TRBJ2-6; 7 bases are a match to TRBD1. V shed 5 bases and J 2 bases; nucleotides not matched to a gene: 6. CDR3 length: 16 residues. The germline CDR1 and CDR2 sequences are SGHNT and YENEEA. DNA for the CDR3: TGTGCCAGCAGCCACGCAACAGGGGCTGGGGCCAACGTCCTGACTTTC. Residues: CASSHATGAGANVLTF.

The V gene is TRBV6-2 or TRBV6-3, the J gene TRBJ1-5; the match to TRBD1 covers 7 bases. Germline-derived CDR1 and CDR2 are MNHEY and SVGEGT. This CDR3 spans 18 amino acids. The junction had 12 bases not matched to a gene; V was cut back by 4 bases and J by 0 bases. CDR3 nucleotide sequence: TGTGCCAGCAGTTTTCCGGGACAGAAATTGATTAGCAATCAGCCCCAGCATTTT. This encodes CASSFPGQKLISNQPQHF.

The chain uses TRBV28 and TRBJ1-3, with unresolved D. Germline CDR1 is MDHEN and CDR2 is SYDVKM. The ends were cut back, 6 bases at V and 4 bases at J, with 10 bases in the middle. The CDR3 runs 13 residues. The CDR3 nucleotides read TGTGCCAGCAGCCTGGCGGGGGGAAACACCATATATTTT. Its protein is CASSLAGGNTIYF.

The chain couples TRBV7-9 to TRBJ1-2; D may be TRBD1 (6 bases). The CDR3 is 12 residues long. V was shortened by 5 bases and J by 6 bases, with 10 bases between the two germline ends. Looked up from germline, CDR1 is SEHNR and CDR2 is FQNEAQ (reference sequence). CDR3 amino acids: CASSNSGDGYTF. The CDR3 region has the DNA TGTGCCAGCAGCAACTCAGGGGATGGCTACACCTTC.

This sequence joins TRBV24-1 and TRBJ2-1, with D maybe TRBD2 (6 bases). Germline V CDR1 and CDR2: KGHDR, SFDVKD. Trimming shortened V by 2 bases and J by 0 bases, and 10 bases separated the two germline ends. The CDR3 loop spans 16 amino acids. The CDR3 bases are TGTGCCACCAGTGATTCTACTAGCCGCTCCTACAATGAGCAGTTCTTC. Protein: CATSDSTSRSYNEQFF.

The gene calls are TRBV28 and TRBJ1-5; no firm D call. The CDR3 has 12 residues. Germline CDR1 reads MDHEN; CDR2 reads SYDVKM. The V and J ends lost 6 bases and 7 bases respectively, with 10 bases between them. The CDR3: CASRSRVQPQHF. DNA of the CDR3: TGTGCCAGCAGATCCCGGGTCCAGCCCCAGCATTTT.